Following are 13 T cell receptor beta chains from one sample sequenced in a study of shared T cell receptors in the human thymus. Here immunoSEQ multiplex PCR was the method, and the copy in TCRdb shows in-frame clones only, minus some. The sample includes about 730,000 clones, 70% to 90% of them seen just once. The data also belong to a second study, concerning human thymus T cells.

Material: thymocytes. All receptors come from a girl under three years old with a congenital heart defect.

This chain links TRBV1 with TRBJ1-1; TRBD1 is the table's D call, not checked against the DNA. TRBV1 is reported as a pseudogene. The CDR3 covers 19 residues. The CDR3 here is CTSSQGSHRGRKRGTEAFF. CDR3 bases: TGCACCAGCAGCCAAGGGTCCCACAGGGGGCGAAAGAGGGGCACTGAAGCTTTCTTT.

The gene calls are TRBV5-8 and TRBJ1-1, with 7 nucleotides matching TRBD1. Germline V gene lookup returns CDR1 SGHTS and CDR2 YDEGEE. There are 14 residues in the CDR3. V shed 2 bases and J 1 base; nucleotides not matched to a gene: 2. The CDR3 DNA follows: TGTGCCAGCAGCTTCTACAGGGGGAACACTGAAGCTTTCTTT. Its translation: CASSFYRGNTEAFF. The full variable domain, rest sourced from reference TRBV5-8 and TRBJ1-1, is EAGVTQSPTHLIKTRGQQATLRCSPISGHTSVYWYQQALGLGLQFLLWYDEGEERNRGNFPPRFSGRQFPNYSSELNVNALELEDSALYLCASSFYRGNTEAFFGQGTRLTVV.

This clone has a single count. This chain connects TRBV6-1 to TRBJ2-7; 8 bases fit TRBD1. J lost 0 bases, V lost 4 bases, and 17 bases had no gene match. CDR3 size: 19 residues. Germline V lookup: CDR1 MNHNS, CDR2 SASEGT. The DNA of the CDR3 is TGTGCCAGCAGTGGGCATAACCGGACAGGGCCAAGCTACTCCTACGAGCAGTACTTC. Encoded protein: CASSGHNRTGPSYSYEQYF.

The V and J genes are TRBV7-3 and TRBJ1-1; 7 bases are a match to TRBD1. The CDR3 covers 13 residues. Germline CDR1 reads SGHTA; CDR2 reads FQGTGA. V lost 3 bases to trimming and J lost 4 bases; unmatched junction nucleotides: 2. CDR3 sequence reads: CASSFEGATEAFF. CDR3 DNA sequence: TGTGCCAGCAGCTTTGAGGGGGCCACTGAAGCTTTCTTT.

The chain couples TRBV9 to TRBJ1-2; D gene ambiguous. V was cut by 5 bases and J by 0 bases, with 5 bases left in between. The CDR3 runs 12 residues. Germline V gives CDR1 SGDLS, CDR2 YYNGEE. CDR3 amino acids: CASRASNYGYTF. In nucleotides, the CDR3 is TGTGCCAGCAGGGCTTCTAACTATGGCTACACCTTC.

This chain links TRBV7-2 with TRBJ1-6; no definite D call. V lost 1 base and J 5 bases, leaving 12 bases between the germline ends. This CDR3 comprises 16 residues. The germline V gene encodes CDR1 SGHTA and CDR2 FQGNSA. The CDR3 protein is CASSLGSPLNNSPLHF. CDR3 sequence (DNA): TGTGCCAGCAGCTTAGGGAGTCCCCTAAATAATTCACCCCTCCACTTT.

The rearrangement uses TRBV4-1 and TRBJ1-1; perhaps TRBD1 as D (5 bases). Germline assignment: CDR1 MGHRA and CDR2 YSYEKL. This CDR3 region has 15 residues. Deletions cut 4 bases from V and 1 base from J, with 13 bases between. Written as DNA, the CDR3 is TGCGCCAGCAGCCGAAAGGCTAGGGGGAACACTGAAGCTTTCTTT. Protein product: CASSRKARGNTEAFF.

The gene calls are TRBV5-1 and TRBJ2-7; maybe TRBD1 (6 bases). The CDR3 spans 12 residues. Germline CDR1 SGHRS, CDR2 YFSETQ. V was shortened by 3 bases and J by 5 bases, with 9 bases between the two germline ends. In DNA form, the CDR3 reads TGCGCCAGCAGCTCAGGGGACCACGAGCAGTACTTC. This sequence encodes CASSSGDHEQYF.

The J gene is TRBJ2-7, the V gene TRBV5-1; D is uncertain. The CDR3 has 12 residues. The germline gives CDR1 SGHRS, CDR2 YFSETQ. Trimming left V 4 bases short and J 6 bases short, with 11 bases between. In DNA, the CDR3 is TGCGCCAGCAGCAGAGGCTCCGGCGAGCAGTACTTC. It codes for CASSRGSGEQYF.

In its sample, this clone was seen a few times. This chain links TRBV25-1 with TRBJ2-1; no definite D call. The V end was cut by 6 bases, the J end by 2 bases, with 8 bases between. Germline-derived CDR1 and CDR2 are MGHDK and SYGVNS. This CDR3 has 13 amino acids. The CDR3 sequence is CASRATAYNEQFF. The DNA for the CDR3 is TGTGCCAGCAGGGCAACCGCCTACAATGAGCAGTTCTTC.

This chain connects TRBV7-6 to TRBJ2-7; TRBD2 matches at 7 bases. The trim removed 5 bases at V and 2 bases at J, leaving 6 bases unmatched. The CDR3 totals 14 residues. In germline, CDR1 is SGHVS, CDR2 FNYEAQ. Written as DNA, the CDR3 is TGTGCCAGCAGCCTGGGAGGGCCCCCCTACGAGCAGTACTTC. Protein product: CASSLGGPPYEQYF.

The rearrangement uses TRBV27 and TRBJ1-4, with D unresolved. Germline values: CDR1 MNHEY, CDR2 SMNVEV (reference sequence). The CDR3 length is 14 residues. Trimming removed 3 bases from V and 9 bases from J, with 14 bases in between. The CDR3 sequence is CASSLSADTKKLFF. CDR3 DNA: TGTGCCAGCAGTTTGTCGGCGGATACTAAAAAACTGTTTTTT. Full variable domain (remainder filled in from reference TRBV27 and TRBJ1-4): EAQVTQNPRYLITVTGKKLTVTCSQNMNHEYMSWYRQDPGLGLRQIYYSMNVEVTDKGDVPEGYKVSRKEKRNFPLILESPSPNQTSLYFCASSLSADTKKLFFGSGTQLSVL.

The chain has TRBV9 and TRBJ2-5; 9 bases agree with TRBD2. The CDR3 is made up of 17 amino acids. CDR1 is SGDLS, CDR2 YYNGEE, per germline. V lost 4 bases, J lost 5 bases, and 15 bases stayed unmatched. CDR3 region: CASSPELASGVRETQYF. The CDR3 DNA follows: TGTGCCAGCAGCCCCGAGTTGGCTAGCGGGGTGAGGGAGACCCAGTACTTC.